This TCR beta chain was captured in a study of blood T cells in healthy people across ages. Aged roughly 6 to 90, donors were systemically healthy Caucasians from Russia. Every sample yielded at least 6.5 million isolated PBMCs. The V gene's germline CDR1 is SGHRS and CDR2 YFSETQ. CDR3 length: 14 residues. V was clipped by 4 bases and J by 8 bases, with 16 bases between them. Together with a sample-barcoded 5' primer, a J-beta primer mix was included in a second PCR lasting roughly 6 to 12 cycles. TCRdb re-analysed the 5' RACE reads in MiXCR, keeping a single row per CDR3 protein. The sample yields 850,000 to 1,100,000 distinct CDR3 sequences, 35% to 40% seen once. General study findings and limits: Age brought a roughly linear fall in TCR beta diversity measured per million T cells. It was not known whether donors were CMV positive (a possible confounder of expanded clonotype changes).

To note about this clonotype: The antigen is undetermined.

Source material: blood. This chain joins TRBV5-1 and TRBJ2-1; TRBD2 might be the D (5 bases). The TCR comes from a man aged 18 to 30 in good health. CDR3 protein: CASSPPGNYDEQFF. CDR3 DNA sequence: TGCGCCAGCAGCCCCCCGGGGAATTACGATGAGCAGTTCTTC.